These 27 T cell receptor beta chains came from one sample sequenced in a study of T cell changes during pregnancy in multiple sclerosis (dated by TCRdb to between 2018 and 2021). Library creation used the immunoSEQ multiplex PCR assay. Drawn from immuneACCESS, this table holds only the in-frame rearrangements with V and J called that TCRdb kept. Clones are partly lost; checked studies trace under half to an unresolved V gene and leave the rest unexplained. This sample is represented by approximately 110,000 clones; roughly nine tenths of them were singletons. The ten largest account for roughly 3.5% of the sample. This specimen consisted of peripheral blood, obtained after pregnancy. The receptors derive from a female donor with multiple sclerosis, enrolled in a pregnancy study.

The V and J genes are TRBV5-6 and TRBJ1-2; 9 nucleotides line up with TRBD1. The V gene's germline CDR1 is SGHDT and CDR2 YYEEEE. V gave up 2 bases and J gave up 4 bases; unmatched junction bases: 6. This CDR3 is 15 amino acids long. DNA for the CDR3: TGTGCCAGCAGCTTTTCCGACAGGGGGGGCTATGGCTACACCTTC. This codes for CASSFSDRGGYGYTF.

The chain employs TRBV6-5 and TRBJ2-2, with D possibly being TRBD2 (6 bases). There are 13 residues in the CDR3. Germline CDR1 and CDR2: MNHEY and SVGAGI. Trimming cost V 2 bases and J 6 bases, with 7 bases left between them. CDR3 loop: CASSYGGSGELFF. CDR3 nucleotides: TGTGCCAGCAGTTACGGGGGGTCCGGGGAGCTGTTTTTT.

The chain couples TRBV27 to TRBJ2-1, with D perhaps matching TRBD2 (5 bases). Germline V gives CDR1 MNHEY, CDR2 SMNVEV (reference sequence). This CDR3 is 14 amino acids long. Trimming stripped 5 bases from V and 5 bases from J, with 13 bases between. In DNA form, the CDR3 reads TGTGCCAGCAGTCTTCTGCGGGCGGACAATGAGCAGTTCTTC. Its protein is CASSLLRADNEQFF.

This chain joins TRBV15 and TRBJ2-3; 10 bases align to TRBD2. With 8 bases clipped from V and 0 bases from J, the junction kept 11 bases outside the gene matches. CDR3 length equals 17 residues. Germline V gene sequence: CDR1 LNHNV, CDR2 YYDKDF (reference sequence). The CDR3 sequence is CATGRRLAGVSTDTQYF. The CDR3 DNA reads TGTGCCACCGGACGTCGGCTAGCGGGAGTTAGCACAGATACGCAGTATTTT.

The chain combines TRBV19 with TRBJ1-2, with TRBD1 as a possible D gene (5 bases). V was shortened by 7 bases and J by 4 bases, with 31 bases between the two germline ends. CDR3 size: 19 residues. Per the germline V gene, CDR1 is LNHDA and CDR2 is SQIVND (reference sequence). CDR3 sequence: CASTLGMPWTKPYFYGYTF. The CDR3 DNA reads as TGTGCCAGTACCTTGGGGATGCCCTGGACAAAACCCTACTTCTATGGCTACACCTTC.

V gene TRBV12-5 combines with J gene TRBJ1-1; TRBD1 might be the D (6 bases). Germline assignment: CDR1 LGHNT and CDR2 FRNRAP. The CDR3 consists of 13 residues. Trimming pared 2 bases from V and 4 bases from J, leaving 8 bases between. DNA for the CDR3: TGTGCTAGTGGTTTGACAGGGAGCACTGAAGCTTTCTTT. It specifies CASGLTGSTEAFF.

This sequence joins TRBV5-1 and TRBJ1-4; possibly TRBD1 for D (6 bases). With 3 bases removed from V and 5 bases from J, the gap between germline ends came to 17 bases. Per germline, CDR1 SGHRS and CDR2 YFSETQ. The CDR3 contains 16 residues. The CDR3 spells CASSSSAVRGNEKLFF. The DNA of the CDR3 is TGCGCCAGCAGCTCCTCGGCGGTCAGGGGAAATGAAAAACTGTTTTTT.

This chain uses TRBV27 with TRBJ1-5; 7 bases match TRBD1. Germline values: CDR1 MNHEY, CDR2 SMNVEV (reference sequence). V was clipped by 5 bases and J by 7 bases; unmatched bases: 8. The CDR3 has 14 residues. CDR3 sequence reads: CASSPQGGRQPQHF. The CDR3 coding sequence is TGTGCCAGCAGTCCCCAGGGGGGCAGGCAGCCCCAGCATTTT.

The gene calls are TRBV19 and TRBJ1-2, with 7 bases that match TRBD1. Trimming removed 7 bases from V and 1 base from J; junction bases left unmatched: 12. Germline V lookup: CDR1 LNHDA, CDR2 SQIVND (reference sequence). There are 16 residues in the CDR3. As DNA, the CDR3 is TGTGCCAGTACCGCTCGCCCGGGACAGATTAACTATGGCTACACCTTC. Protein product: CASTARPGQINYGYTF.

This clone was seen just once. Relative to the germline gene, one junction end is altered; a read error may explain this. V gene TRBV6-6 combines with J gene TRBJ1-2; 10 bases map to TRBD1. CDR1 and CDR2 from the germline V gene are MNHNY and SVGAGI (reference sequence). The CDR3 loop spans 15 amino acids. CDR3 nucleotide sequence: TGTGCCAGCAGTGACTCCGGGACAGGGGACTATGGCTACACCTTC. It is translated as CASSDSGTGDYGYTF.

The CDR3 region is CASSGASYNSPLHF. The CDR3 region has the DNA TGTGCCAGCAGCGGGGCGTCCTATAATTCACCCCTCCACTTT. V and J are TRBV9 and TRBJ1-6; D unclear. This CDR3 has 14 amino acids. Per the germline V gene, CDR1 is SGDLS and CDR2 is YYNGEE. V was clipped by 3 bases and J by 1 base, with 5 bases between them.

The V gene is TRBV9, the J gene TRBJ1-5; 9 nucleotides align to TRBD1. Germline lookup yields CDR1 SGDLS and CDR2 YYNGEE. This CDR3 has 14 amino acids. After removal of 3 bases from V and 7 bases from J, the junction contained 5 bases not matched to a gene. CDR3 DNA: TGTGCCAGCAGCGAGGACAGGGGAGAACAGCCCCAGCATTTT. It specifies CASSEDRGEQPQHF.

The CDR3 sequence: CASSLGLVPDEQYF. The DNA of the CDR3 is TGTGCCAGCAGCTTGGGACTAGTTCCTGACGAGCAGTACTTC. The chain couples TRBV5-6 to TRBJ2-7; a weak D match, TRBD2 (6 bases). The CDR3 covers 14 residues. Per the germline V gene, CDR1 is SGHDT and CDR2 is YYEEEE. Trimming took off 0 bases at V and 5 bases at J, with 12 bases between the two ends.

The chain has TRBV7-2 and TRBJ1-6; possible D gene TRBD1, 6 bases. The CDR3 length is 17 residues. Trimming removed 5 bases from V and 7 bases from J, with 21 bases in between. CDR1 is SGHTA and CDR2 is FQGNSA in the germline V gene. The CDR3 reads CASSPGGGRGGNSPLHF. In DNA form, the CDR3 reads TGTGCCAGCAGCCCCGGGGGGGGCAGGGGTGGGAATTCACCCCTCCACTTT. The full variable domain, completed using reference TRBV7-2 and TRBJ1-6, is GAGVSQSPSNKVTEKGKDVELRCDPISGHTALYWYRQSLGQGLEFLIYFQGNSAPDKSGLPSDRFSAERTGGSVSTLTIQRTQQEDSAVYLCASSPGGGRGGNSPLHFGNGTRLTVT.

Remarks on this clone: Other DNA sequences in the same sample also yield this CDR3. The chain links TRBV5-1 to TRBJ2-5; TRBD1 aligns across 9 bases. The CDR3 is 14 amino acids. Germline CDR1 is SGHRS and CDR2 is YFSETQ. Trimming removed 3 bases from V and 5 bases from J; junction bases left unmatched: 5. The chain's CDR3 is CASSSQGAQETQYF. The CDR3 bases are TGCGCCAGCAGCTCACAGGGGGCGCAGGAGACCCAGTACTTC.

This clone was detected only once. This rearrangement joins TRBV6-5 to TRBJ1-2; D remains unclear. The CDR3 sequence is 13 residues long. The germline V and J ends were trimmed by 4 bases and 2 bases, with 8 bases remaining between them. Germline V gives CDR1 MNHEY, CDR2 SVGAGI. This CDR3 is CASSSRENYGYTF. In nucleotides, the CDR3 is TGTGCCAGCAGTTCCCGGGAAAACTATGGCTACACCTTC.

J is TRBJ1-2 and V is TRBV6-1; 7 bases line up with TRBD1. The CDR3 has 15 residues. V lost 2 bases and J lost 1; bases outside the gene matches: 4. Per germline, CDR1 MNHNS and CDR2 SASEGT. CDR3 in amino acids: CASSELDRVNYGYTF. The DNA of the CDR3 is TGTGCCAGCAGTGAACTCGACAGGGTTAACTATGGCTACACCTTC.

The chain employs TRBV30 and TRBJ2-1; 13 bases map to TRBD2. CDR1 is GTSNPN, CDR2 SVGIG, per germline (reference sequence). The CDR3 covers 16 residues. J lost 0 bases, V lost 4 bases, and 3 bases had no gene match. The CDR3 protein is CAWMGLAGTSYNEQFF. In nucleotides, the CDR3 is TGTGCCTGGATGGGACTAGCGGGAACCTCCTACAATGAGCAGTTCTTC.

In DNA, the CDR3 is TGTGCCAGCAGCTTAGTTGGCGGGTTCTCCTACGAGCAGTACTTC. It codes for CASSLVGGFSYEQYF. V and J are TRBV11-2 and TRBJ2-7; D might be TRBD2 (5 bases). The CDR3 loop spans 15 amino acids. Trimming left V 1 base short and J 0 bases short, with 10 bases between. Germline V CDR1 and CDR2: SGHAT, FQNNGV.

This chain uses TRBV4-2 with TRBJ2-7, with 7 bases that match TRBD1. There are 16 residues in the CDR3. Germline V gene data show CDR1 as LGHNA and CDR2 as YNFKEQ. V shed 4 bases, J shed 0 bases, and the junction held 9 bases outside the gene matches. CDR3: CASSPADRTLSYEQYF. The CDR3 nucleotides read TGTGCCAGCAGCCCCGCGGACAGGACTCTCTCCTACGAGCAGTACTTC.

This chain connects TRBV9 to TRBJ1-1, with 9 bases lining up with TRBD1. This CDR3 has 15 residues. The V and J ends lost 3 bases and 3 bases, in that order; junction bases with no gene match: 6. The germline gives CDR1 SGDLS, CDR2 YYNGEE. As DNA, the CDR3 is TGTGCCAGCAGCGCGGGGACAGGGTCGGACACTGAAGCTTTCTTT. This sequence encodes CASSAGTGSDTEAFF.

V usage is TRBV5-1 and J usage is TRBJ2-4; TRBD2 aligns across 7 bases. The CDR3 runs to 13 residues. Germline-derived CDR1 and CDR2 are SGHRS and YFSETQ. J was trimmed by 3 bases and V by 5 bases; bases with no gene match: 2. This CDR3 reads CASRWEGKNIQYF. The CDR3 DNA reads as TGCGCCAGCAGGTGGGAGGGCAAAAACATTCAGTACTTC.

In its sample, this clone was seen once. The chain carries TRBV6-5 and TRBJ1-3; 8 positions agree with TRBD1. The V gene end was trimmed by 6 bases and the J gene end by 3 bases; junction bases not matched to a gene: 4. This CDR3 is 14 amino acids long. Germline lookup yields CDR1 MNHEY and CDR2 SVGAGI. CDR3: CASSQGALGNTIYF. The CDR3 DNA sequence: TGTGCCAGCAGCCAGGGGGCGCTTGGAAACACCATATATTTT.

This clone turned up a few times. CDR3 loop: CASSMKSKGLNYGYTF. CDR3 DNA: TGTGCCAGTAGTATGAAGTCGAAGGGGCTTAACTATGGCTACACCTTC. The chain employs TRBV19 and TRBJ1-2, with a tentative D call TRBD1 (5 bases). Between the trimmed V and J ends, which lost 3 bases and 1 base, there was a span of 15 bases. In germline, CDR1 is LNHDA, CDR2 SQIVND (reference sequence). The CDR3 totals 16 residues.

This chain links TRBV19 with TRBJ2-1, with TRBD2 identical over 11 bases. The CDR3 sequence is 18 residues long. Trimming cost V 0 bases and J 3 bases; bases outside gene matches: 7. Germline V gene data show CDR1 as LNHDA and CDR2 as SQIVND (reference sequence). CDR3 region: CASSIDSLAGGFYNEQFF. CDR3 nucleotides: TGTGCCAGTAGTATAGATTCCCTAGCGGGGGGTTTCTACAATGAGCAGTTCTTC.

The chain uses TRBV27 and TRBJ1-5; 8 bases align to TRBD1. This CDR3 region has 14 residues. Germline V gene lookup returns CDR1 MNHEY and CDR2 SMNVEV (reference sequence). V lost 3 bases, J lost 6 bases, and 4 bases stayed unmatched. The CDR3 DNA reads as TGTGCCAGCAGTTTTGGACAGGGAGGTCAGCCCCAGCATTTT. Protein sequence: CASSFGQGGQPQHF.

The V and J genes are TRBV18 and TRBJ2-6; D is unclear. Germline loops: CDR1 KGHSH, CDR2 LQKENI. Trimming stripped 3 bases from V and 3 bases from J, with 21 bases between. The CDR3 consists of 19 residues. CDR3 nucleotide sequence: TGTGCCAGCTCACCGTTAGGCAGCTTAGATACGGGTGGGGCCAACGTCCTGACTTTC. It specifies CASSPLGSLDTGGANVLTF.